This T cell receptor (beta chain) was obtained from a study of T cell changes during pregnancy in multiple sclerosis. CDR1 is SGHDT and CDR2 is YYEEEE in the germline V gene. The CDR3 is 15 residues long. V shed 0 bases, J shed 2 bases, and the junction held 1 base outside the gene matches. Generated by immunoSEQ multiplex PCR, the TCRdb table keeps only in-frame clones and is missing some. The data hold tens of thousands of clones, with 80% to 95% observed a single time. This sample comprised peripheral blood, obtained in the third trimester of pregnancy. The sequence was collected from a female donor with multiple sclerosis, enrolled in a pregnancy study. This chain connects TRBV5-6 to TRBJ1-2, with 10 bases aligning to TRBD1. CDR3 nucleotides: TGTGCCAGCAGCTTGGGGGACAGGGGAAACTATGGCTACACCTTC. The encoded protein is CASSLGDRGNYGYTF.